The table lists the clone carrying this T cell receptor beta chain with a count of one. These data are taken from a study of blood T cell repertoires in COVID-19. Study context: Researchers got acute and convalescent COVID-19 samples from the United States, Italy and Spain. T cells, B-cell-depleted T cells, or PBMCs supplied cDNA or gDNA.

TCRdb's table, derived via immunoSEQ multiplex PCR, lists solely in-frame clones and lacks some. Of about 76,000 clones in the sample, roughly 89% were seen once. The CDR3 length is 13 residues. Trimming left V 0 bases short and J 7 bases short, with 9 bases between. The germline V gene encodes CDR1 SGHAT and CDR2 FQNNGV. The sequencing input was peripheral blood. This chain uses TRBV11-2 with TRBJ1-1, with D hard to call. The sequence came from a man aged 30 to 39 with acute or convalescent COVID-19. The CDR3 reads CASSLDGPGEAFF. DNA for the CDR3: TGTGCCAGCAGCTTAGATGGTCCGGGTGAAGCTTTCTTT.